This entry lists 18 T cell receptor beta chains sequenced from one sample in a study of CD8+CD57+ T cells in acquired aplastic anemia (dated by TCRdb to 2016 to 2018). The instrument was an Illumina HiSeq 2000. Genomic DNA was used as template for profiling of TCR beta VDJ combinations and CDR3 sequences. TCRdb trimmed public reads at Q25 via fastp, called clones via MiXCR and kept in-frame beta chains. When rows share a CDR3 protein, they turn into one entry using the most common DNA and genes. The sample yields approximately 100,000 distinct CDR3 sequences; less than 75% were counted once. The biggest ten clones account for more than 55% of the sample. Expansion of CD8+CD57+ cells had been shown by flow cytometry in the patients chosen for sequencing. The sequencing input was sorted CD4+, CD8+, or CD8+CD57+ T cells (not recorded which) from PBMCs. The receptors originated from a human donor with aplastic anemia.

The chain joins TRBV20-1 to TRBJ2-2; 10 nucleotides match TRBD2. The CDR3 is 14 amino acids. Germline CDR1 reads DFQATT; CDR2 reads SNEGSKA (reference sequence). The ends lost 4 bases at V and 4 bases at J; junction bases unmatched: 3. The CDR3, as DNA: TGCAGTGCTATAGCGGGAGGCAGCACCGGGGAGCTGTTTTTT. It yields the protein CSAIAGGSTGELFF.

The chain couples TRBV14 to TRBJ1-2; no clear D gene. Trimming removed 0 bases at V and 5 bases at J, with 13 bases between. Germline CDR1 reads SGHDN; CDR2 reads FVKESK. The CDR3 length is 15 residues. CDR3 coding DNA: TGTGCCAGCAGCCAAGATCCAGGCAGGAGGTATGGCTACACCTTC. It encodes CASSQDPGRRYGYTF.

This clonotype is a singleton in its sample. The chain recombines TRBV19 with TRBJ1-1, with D perhaps TRBD1 (6 bases). The V end was cut by 8 bases, the J end by 4 bases, with 17 bases between. CDR3 length: 14 amino acids. Germline V CDR1 and CDR2: LNHDA, SQIVND (reference sequence). The CDR3 region has the DNA TGTGCCAGTGACGACATCAGGGGAAGCACTGAAGCTTTCTTT. Translated: CASDDIRGSTEAFF.

This sequence joins TRBV19 and TRBJ2-7; 9 bases fit TRBD1. Unmatched junction bases numbered 7, after V lost 6 bases and J lost 1 base. This CDR3 comprises 15 residues. CDR1 and CDR2 from the germline V gene are LNHDA and SQIVND (reference sequence). The CDR3 is CASSFGTGYSYEQYF. The CDR3 DNA reads TGTGCCAGTAGCTTTGGGACAGGGTATTCCTACGAGCAGTACTTC.

The CDR3 loop is CSARDIRGEQPQHF. CDR3 bases: TGCAGTGCTAGAGATATAAGGGGTGAGCAGCCCCAGCATTTT. The gene calls are TRBV20-1 and TRBJ1-5; perhaps TRBD1 as D (5 bases). Germline CDR1 and CDR2: DFQATT and SNEGSKA (reference sequence). With 0 bases removed from V and 7 bases from J, the gap between germline ends came to 13 bases. The CDR3 is made up of 14 amino acids.

The V and J genes are TRBV29-1 and TRBJ1-1, with 9 bases aligning to TRBD1. V gave up 4 bases and J gave up 3 bases; unmatched junction bases: 15. The CDR3 covers 17 residues. CDR1 and CDR2 from the germline V gene are SQVTM and ANQGSEA. The CDR3 region is CSVAVRQGVPLDTEAFF. CDR3 bases: TGCAGCGTTGCCGTTCGACAGGGGGTTCCCTTGGACACTGAAGCTTTCTTT.

This clonotype showed up just a few times. The chain links TRBV29-1 to TRBJ2-3; 7 bases map to TRBD2. The CDR3 consists of 14 residues. In germline, CDR1 is SQVTM, CDR2 ANQGSEA. J gave up 7 bases and V 3 bases, and 10 bases lay outside the gene matches. CDR3 sequence: CSVEGGTGPYTQYF. For the CDR3, the DNA is TGCAGCGTTGAGGGGGGGACCGGACCCTATACGCAGTATTTT.

This clonotype was counted once. Germline is not matched at one junction end, which may reflect a read error. The rearrangement joins TRBV15 to TRBJ2-7; D is possibly TRBD1 (5 bases). CDR3 length equals 14 residues. The germline gives CDR1 LNHNV, CDR2 YYDKDF (reference sequence). The CDR3: CATIRDSGAAEQYF. The CDR3 DNA sequence: TGTGCCACCATCAGAGACTCTGGGGCAGCCGAGCAGTACTTC.

The CDR3 sequence is CSARLAGGLYNEQFF. CDR3 DNA: TGCAGTGCTAGATTAGCGGGGGGATTATACAATGAGCAGTTCTTC. The chain links TRBV20-1 to TRBJ2-1; 10 bases agree with TRBD2. The CDR3 has 15 amino acids. CDR1 is DFQATT, CDR2 SNEGSKA, per germline (reference sequence). V lost 2 bases, J lost 4 bases, and 5 bases stayed unmatched.

This clonotype was seen more than once but under ten times. The chain employs TRBV15 and TRBJ2-7; D unclear. The CDR3 totals 13 residues. V was trimmed by 1 base and J by 2 bases, leaving 6 bases between them. The germline V gene has CDR1 LNHNV and CDR2 YYDKDF (reference sequence). The CDR3 DNA is TGTGCCACCAGCAGAGGAGGAACCTACGAGCAGTACTTC. Protein: CATSRGGTYEQYF.

Of note for this clonotype: Relative to the germline gene, one junction end is altered; a read error may explain this. The chain is built from TRBV15 and TRBJ2-5; tentatively, D is TRBD1 (5 bases). Looked up from germline, CDR1 is LNHNV and CDR2 is YYDKDF (reference sequence). This CDR3 is 15 amino acids long. Written as DNA, the CDR3 is TGTGCCACCAGCAGAGGCAGGGATACTTTGGAGATCCAGTACTTC. Protein product: CATSRGRDTLEIQYF.

This clonotype was detected ten times or more. The gene calls are TRBV9 and TRBJ2-4, with TRBD1 matching over 8 bases. CDR1 SGDLS and CDR2 YYNGEE come from the germline V gene. Trimming removed 0 bases from V and 8 bases from J; junction bases left unmatched: 7. The CDR3 has 15 amino acids. CDR3 in amino acids: CASSVAGQGGDIQYF. For the CDR3, the DNA is TGTGCCAGCAGCGTAGCTGGACAGGGTGGGGACATTCAGTACTTC.

The J gene is TRBJ2-5, the V gene TRBV24-1, with a possible D match to TRBD1 (6 bases). The V gene lost 2 bases and the J gene lost 1 base, with 13 bases spanning the gap. CDR3 length: 16 amino acids. Germline loops: CDR1 KGHDR, CDR2 SFDVKD. As DNA, the CDR3 is TGTGCCACCAGTGATTCCACAGGGTTCACCCAAGAGACCCAGTACTTC. Its translation is CATSDSTGFTQETQYF.

The V call is TRBV25-1, the J call TRBJ2-7; D is unclear. Germline V gives CDR1 MGHDK, CDR2 SYGVNS. Trimming cost V 6 bases and J 2 bases, with 14 bases left between them. The CDR3 sequence is 14 residues long. The CDR3: CASSSDGYTYEQYF. The CDR3 nucleotides are TGTGCCAGCAGCTCGGACGGATATACCTACGAGCAGTACTTC.

For the CDR3, the DNA is TGTGCCAGCAGCTTTACCCGCGGGGCAGATACGCAGTATTTT. Protein product: CASSFTRGADTQYF. The V and J genes are TRBV7-9 and TRBJ2-3; a weak D match, TRBD2 (6 bases). Germline V lookup: CDR1 SEHNR, CDR2 FQNEAQ (reference sequence). V lost 3 bases, J lost 4 bases, and 11 bases lay in between. CDR3 length: 14 residues.

The CDR3 here is CATAGTMNTEAFF. CDR3 coding DNA: TGTGCCACCGCCGGGACCATGAACACTGAAGCTTTCTTT. The J gene is TRBJ1-1, the V gene TRBV10-3, with D possibly being TRBD1 (5 bases). The CDR3 runs 13 residues. Trimming pared 10 bases from V and 0 bases from J, leaving 12 bases between. CDR1 ENHRY and CDR2 SYGVKD come from the germline V gene.

V is TRBV20-1 and J is TRBJ2-7; D may be TRBD2 (5 bases). Germline lookup yields CDR1 DFQATT and CDR2 SNEGSKA (reference sequence). The CDR3 loop spans 13 amino acids. The ends were cut back, 5 bases at V and 7 bases at J, with 18 bases in the middle. CDR3 sequence reads: CSAPPGFTREQYF. CDR3 nucleotides: TGCAGTGCTCCGCCGGGGTTCACTCGGGAGCAGTACTTC.

In its sample, this clonotype was seen many times. The genes are TRBV20-1 and TRBJ2-1; 13 bases match TRBD2. Germline CDR1 is DFQATT and CDR2 is SNEGSKA (reference sequence). Trimming at V came to 4 bases and at J to 6 bases, leaving 9 bases not matched to a gene. CDR3 length equals 16 residues. CDR3 in amino acids: CSATRAGTSGTNEQFF. The DNA of the CDR3 is TGCAGTGCTACCCGTGCCGGGACTAGCGGGACCAATGAGCAGTTCTTC.